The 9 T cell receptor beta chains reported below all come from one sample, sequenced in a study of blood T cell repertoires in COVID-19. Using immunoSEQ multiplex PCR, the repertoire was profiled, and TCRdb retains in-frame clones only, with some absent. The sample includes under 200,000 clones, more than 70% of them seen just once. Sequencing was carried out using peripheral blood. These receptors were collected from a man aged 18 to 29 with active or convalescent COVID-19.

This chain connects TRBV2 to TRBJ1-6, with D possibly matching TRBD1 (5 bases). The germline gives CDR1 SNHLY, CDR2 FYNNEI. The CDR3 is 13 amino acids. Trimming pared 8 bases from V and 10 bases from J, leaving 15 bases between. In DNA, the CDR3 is TGTGCCAGCGGAGGGACCCAGGGATCACCCCTCCACTTT. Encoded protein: CASGGTQGSPLHF.

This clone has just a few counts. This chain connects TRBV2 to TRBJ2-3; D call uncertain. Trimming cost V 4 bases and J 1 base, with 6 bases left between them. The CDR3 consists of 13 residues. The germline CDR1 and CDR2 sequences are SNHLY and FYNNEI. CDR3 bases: TGTGCCAGCAGTGCTTCCCGCACAGATACGCAGTATTTT. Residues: CASSASRTDTQYF.

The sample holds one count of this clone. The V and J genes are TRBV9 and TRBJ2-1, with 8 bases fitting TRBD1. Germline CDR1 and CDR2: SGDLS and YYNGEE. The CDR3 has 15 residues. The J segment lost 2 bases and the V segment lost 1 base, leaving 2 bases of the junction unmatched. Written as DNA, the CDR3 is TGTGCCAGCAGCGTACAGGGGGCGACCTACAATGAGCAGTTCTTC. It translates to CASSVQGATYNEQFF.

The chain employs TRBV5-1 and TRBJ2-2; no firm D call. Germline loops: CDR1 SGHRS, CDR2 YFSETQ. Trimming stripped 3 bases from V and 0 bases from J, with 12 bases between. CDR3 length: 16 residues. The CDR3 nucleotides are TGCGCCAGCAGCTCTTCGACTGGATCGAACACCGGGGAGCTGTTTTTT. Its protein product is CASSSSTGSNTGELFF.

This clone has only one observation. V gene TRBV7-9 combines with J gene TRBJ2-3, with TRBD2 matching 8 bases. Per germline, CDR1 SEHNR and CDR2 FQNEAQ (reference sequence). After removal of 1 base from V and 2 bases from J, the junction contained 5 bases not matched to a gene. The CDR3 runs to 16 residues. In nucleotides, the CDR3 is TGTGCCAGCAGCTTAGTACTAGCGGTGTCCACAGATACGCAGTATTTT. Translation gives CASSLVLAVSTDTQYF.

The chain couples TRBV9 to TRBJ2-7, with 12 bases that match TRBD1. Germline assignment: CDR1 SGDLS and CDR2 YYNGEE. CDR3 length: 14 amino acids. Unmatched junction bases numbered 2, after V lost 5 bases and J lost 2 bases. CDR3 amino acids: CASSGTGGPYEQYF. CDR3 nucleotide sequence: TGTGCCAGCAGTGGGACAGGGGGCCCCTACGAGCAGTACTTC.

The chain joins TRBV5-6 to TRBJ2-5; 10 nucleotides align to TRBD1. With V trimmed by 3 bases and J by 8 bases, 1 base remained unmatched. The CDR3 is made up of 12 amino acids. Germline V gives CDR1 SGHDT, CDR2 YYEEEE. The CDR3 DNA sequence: TGTGCCAGCAGCTGGGACAGGGGCACCCAGTACTTC. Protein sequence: CASSWDRGTQYF.

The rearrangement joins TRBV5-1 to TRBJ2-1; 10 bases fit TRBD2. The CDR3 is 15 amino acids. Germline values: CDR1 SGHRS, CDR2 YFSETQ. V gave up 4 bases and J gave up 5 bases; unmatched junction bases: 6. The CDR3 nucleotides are TGCGCCAGCAGCCAGAGTAGCGGGAGGAACAATGAGCAGTTCTTC. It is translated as CASSQSSGRNNEQFF.

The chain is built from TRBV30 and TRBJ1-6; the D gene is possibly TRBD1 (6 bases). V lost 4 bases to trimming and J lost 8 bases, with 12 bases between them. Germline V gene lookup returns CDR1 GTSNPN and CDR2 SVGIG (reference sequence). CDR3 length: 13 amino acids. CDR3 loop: CAWTGGGDSPLHF. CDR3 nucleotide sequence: TGTGCCTGGACCGGAGGGGGGGATTCACCCCTCCACTTT.